These 12 T cell receptor beta chains were all obtained from the same sample, sequenced in a study of shared clonotypes between healthy human individuals. Only in-frame clones appear in the TCRdb table, and some are missing; sequencing was by immunoSEQ multiplex PCR. The sample lists under 1,100,000 clones, 78% occurring once. What was sequenced was memory CD4+ T cells from PBMCs. Sample subset: CD45RA-negative fraction. These receptor sequences come from a man between 18 and 35 years old in good health. Some clones in this sample may be carry-over from other donors' samples.

The J gene is TRBJ2-1, the V gene TRBV7-3; D gene uncertain. The CDR3 has 15 residues. Germline CDR1 is SGHTA and CDR2 is FQGTGA. V dropped 7 bases and J dropped 0 bases, with 13 bases sitting between them. DNA of the CDR3: TGTGCCAGCACCCCTGGGCGGAGCTCCTACAATGAGCAGTTCTTC. Residues: CASTPGRSSYNEQFF.

In its sample, this clone was seen a few times. The chain uses TRBV5-6 and TRBJ1-5, with D possibly TRBD1 on 6 matching bases. The length of the CDR3 is 15 residues. Germline loops: CDR1 SGHDT, CDR2 YYEEEE. V lost 2 bases and J lost 8, with 17 bases in between. The CDR3 region has the DNA TGTGCCAGCAGCTTTCTAGGACAGAGAGATGAGCCCCAGCATTTT. Its protein is CASSFLGQRDEPQHF. Together with reference TRBV5-6 and TRBJ1-5, the CDR3 gives the full variable domain: DAGVTQSPTHLIKTRGQQVTLRCSPKSGHDTVSWYQQALGQGPQFIFQYYEEEERQRGNFPDRFSGHQFPNYSSELNVNALLLGDSALYLCASSFLGQRDEPQHFGDGTRLSIL.

This clone was seen only a few times. The CDR3 here is CASSLTMGPYEQYF. CDR3 coding DNA: TGTGCCAGCAGCTTGACCATGGGCCCCTACGAGCAGTACTTC. The chain has TRBV7-9 and TRBJ2-7; D ambiguous. CDR3 length: 14 amino acids. Trimming shortened V by 3 bases and J by 2 bases, and 11 bases separated the two germline ends. Germline CDR1 reads SEHNR; CDR2 reads FQNEAQ (reference sequence).

The chain has TRBV19 and TRBJ2-3, with D maybe TRBD2 (5 bases). Trimming shortened V by 5 bases and J by 0 bases, and 9 bases separated the two germline ends. From germline, CDR1 is LNHDA and CDR2 SQIVND (reference sequence). The CDR3 has 14 amino acids. This CDR3 reads CASSQRLSTDTQYF. As DNA, the CDR3 is TGTGCCAGTAGTCAGCGGCTCAGCACAGATACGCAGTATTTT.

This chain joins TRBV18 and TRBJ2-7, with 7 bases fitting TRBD1. V was pared by 6 bases and J by 2 bases, with 7 bases of the junction left unmatched. The germline V gene encodes CDR1 KGHSH and CDR2 LQKENI. CDR3 length: 14 amino acids. The CDR3 spells CASSRTGGPYEQYF. The DNA of the CDR3 is TGTGCCAGCTCGCGGACAGGAGGTCCCTACGAGCAGTACTTC.

The chain links TRBV10-3 to TRBJ1-2; no firm D call. The CDR3 is 14 residues long. V was trimmed by 6 bases and J by 2 bases, leaving 13 bases between them. Germline lookup yields CDR1 ENHRY and CDR2 SYGVKD. The CDR3 reads CAIRPQVGNYGYTF. The CDR3, as DNA: TGTGCCATCAGGCCTCAGGTGGGGAACTATGGCTACACCTTC.

This clone was detected a few times. This chain joins TRBV5-6 and TRBJ2-5; 12 bases align to TRBD1. After removal of 4 bases from V and 11 bases from J, the junction contained 9 bases not matched to a gene. CDR1 is SGHDT and CDR2 is YYEEEE in the germline V gene. CDR3 length equals 14 residues. CDR3 coding DNA: TGTGCCAGCAGCGGGACAGGGGGCGGTCGTAGTCAGTACTTC. It encodes CASSGTGGGRSQYF.

This chain joins TRBV28 and TRBJ2-1, with no clear D. Trimming stripped 7 bases from V and 8 bases from J, with 9 bases between. The CDR3 loop spans 11 amino acids. Germline values: CDR1 MDHEN, CDR2 SYDVKM. As DNA, the CDR3 is TGTGCCAGCACCCTAGTTGATGAGCAGTTCTTC. This gives the protein CASTLVDEQFF.

V gene TRBV5-4 combines with J gene TRBJ2-1, with a tentative D call TRBD1 (5 bases). The CDR3 consists of 15 residues. Trimming removed 2 bases at V and 0 bases at J, with 9 bases between. Germline V gene lookup returns CDR1 SGHNT and CDR2 YYREEE (reference sequence). The DNA of the CDR3 is TGTGCCAGCAGCTTATTGACAGTCTCCTACAATGAGCAGTTCTTC. Amino acids: CASSLLTVSYNEQFF.

As for this clone: This may come from a read error, since a much larger clone is one base off. This CDR3 is also generated by other DNA sequences in the sample. The CDR3 region has the DNA TGTGCCAGCAGAGGGCAGGGGAACACTGAAGCTTTCTTT. Protein sequence: CASRGQGNTEAFF. The chain combines TRBV28 with TRBJ1-1; D perhaps matches TRBD1 (5 bases). Germline V CDR1 and CDR2: MDHEN, SYDVKM. The CDR3 contains 13 residues. Deletions cut 6 bases from V and 1 base from J, with 9 bases between. Combining the CDR3 with reference TRBV28 and TRBJ1-1 gives the whole variable domain DVKVTQSSRYLVKRTGEKVFLECVQDMDHENMFWYRQDPGLGLRLIYFSYDVKMKEKGDIPEGYSVSREKKERFSLILESASTNQTSMYLCASRGQGNTEAFFGQGTRLTVV.

The gene calls are TRBV5-1 and TRBJ2-7, with TRBD2 identical over 7 bases. CDR3 length: 16 amino acids. The ends lost 1 base at V and 7 bases at J; junction bases unmatched: 14. CDR1 SGHRS and CDR2 YFSETQ come from the germline V gene. In DNA, the CDR3 is TGCGCCAGCAGCTTGATAGTCGGGAGCGGGACCGGAGAGCAGTACTTC. Amino acid sequence: CASSLIVGSGTGEQYF.

Concerning this clone itself: A read error may explain this, as a much larger clone is one base away. This chain connects TRBV6-5 to TRBJ1-2; D is unresolved. Germline V gives CDR1 MNHEY, CDR2 SVGAGI. The germline V and J ends were trimmed by 6 bases and 5 bases, with 4 bases remaining between them. The CDR3 is 10 amino acids. The CDR3 here is CASSIYGYTF. The CDR3 DNA reads as TGTGCCAGCAGCATATATGGCTACACCTTC.